This T cell receptor beta chain was profiled in a study of T cells in Graves' hyperthyroidism and ophthalmopathy (dated by TCRdb to 2018 to 2020). Turning to the overall study: To identify TCR V-J signatures that set the groups apart, the researchers used a discovery cohort of 100 or so patients, made up of fewer than 50 with Graves' ophthalmopathy and around 58 with stable Graves' hyperthyroidism. Following sampling, methimazole starting at 30 mg daily was given to hyperthyroidism patients, and high-dose intravenous methylprednisolone was given to ophthalmopathy patients. Prospective prediction of ophthalmopathy was tested in an independent validation cohort of approximately 19 hyperthyroidism patients and 15 to 17 patients who later progressed to ophthalmopathy. For training and testing, the 100 or so patients in the discovery cohort were randomly divided in a 7:3 ratio. In addition, the study compared T-cell repertoires in thyroid tissue and in blood from roughly 6 Graves' hyperthyroidism patients. The paper describes TCR Vbeta CDR3 sequencing of 130 to 150 peripheral blood samples, made up of about 41 ophthalmopathy patients, roughly 80 hyperthyroidism patients and about 17 progressor patients. On the study overall, not on this receptor specifically: Most expanded thyroid clonotypes (frequency above 0.001) were also found in blood, which suggests that blood repertoires may mirror thyroid immune responses. Sample size was not statistically predetermined, and blinding of investigators to group allocation was not performed. A 13 V-J signature model separated ophthalmopathy from stable hyperthyroidism, with around 91% sensitivity and around 84% specificity in cross-validation and 80%/75% in testing. In validation, progression to ophthalmopathy was predicted by the model with nearly 71% sensitivity and under 85% specificity, a median of approximately 6.5 months before onset.

CDR1 and CDR2 (KGHDR, SFDVKD) derive from the germline V gene. The V end loses 6 bases and the J end loses 7 bases, and a stretch of 14 bases separates them. The CDR3, from cysteine to phenylalanine, totals 14 residues. Left in the record is the CDR3 DNA by itself, 42 bases read in frame from the first base. Amplification of TCR beta CDR3 regions was carried out from RNA transcripts. The TCR CDR3 was subjected to a first round of RT-PCR using the HTBI primer set and the Qiagen OneStep RT-PCR kit. Libraries were constructed in a second round of multiplex PCR, after which size selection and purification were carried out. Paired-end sequencing of the libraries was performed with 100 bp reads on an Illumina HiSeq2000. The original pipeline was this. SOAPnuke was used to process the raw data, throwing out any read that contained adapters or uncalled bases, had a mean Phred below 15, or lacked an exact constant-primer or identifier match. COPE v1.2.5 was used to merge the high-quality paired reads, and each unique nucleotide sequence was defined as a clonotype. Clonotypes were aligned to IMGT TRBV, TRBD and TRBJ reference segments using MiTCR v1.1. The analysis included only V-J combinations with a frequency above 0.0001, which together covered roughly 99% of the repertoires. The TCS score was defined as the ratio of F50 (clonal expansion) to E x V (chaos), calculated using BLOSUM62-based TCRdist between CDR3 peptides within each V-J. Welch's t-statistics and random forest reduced fewer than 600 V-J features to 10 to 15, which were used in a naive Bayes classifier (R e1071). Starting from the raw public reads, TCRdb applied fastp trimming at Q25, assembled clones with MiXCR and retained in-frame beta chains. Merged by CDR3 protein, the rows form single entries marked with the most common genes and DNA. These V and J calls rely on TCRdb rather than the paper's analysis. The sample includes some 510,000 distinct CDR3 sequences, with 35% to 55% observed a single time. The ten largest account for about 7.9% of the sample.

About this clonotype: Its antigen remains undetermined. No base quality values were provided; no much bigger clone lies one nucleotide off.

Graves' hyperthyroidism was defined as stable when no progression to ophthalmopathy occurred over 18 months of follow-up. Hyperthyroidism patients were aged 18 to 65 years and newly diagnosed, with disease duration of less than 2 months. The study excluded patients with uncontrolled infections, other autoimmune diseases, pregnancy or lactation. Diagnoses relied on clinical symptoms, serum thyroxine and TRAb, thyroid ultrasound and orbital computed tomography. Trizol reagent was used to extract total RNA, and RNA quality was then checked on an Agilent 2100 Bioanalyzer. This clonotype originated in a woman aged 18-35 years with Graves' hyperthyroidism. Donor details come from another sample of the same person, matched by shared clones. The rearrangement joined TRBV24-1 to TRBJ2-2; the D gene cannot be resolved reliably. Sequencing input: peripheral blood or thyroid tissue (not recorded which). The DNA sequence is as follows: TGTGCCACCAGTAAATCCGCCTCTGGCGGGGAGCTGTTTTTT. This gives the protein CATSKSASGGELFF.